Listed here are 30 T cell receptor beta chains from one sample, sequenced in a study of shared clonotypes between healthy human individuals. CD45RO-negative, CCR7-selected cells formed the naive CD8 fraction, which excluded terminally differentiated effector memory CD45RA+ cells. TCRdb's table, derived via immunoSEQ multiplex PCR, lists solely in-frame clones and lacks some. The sample yields about 2,100,000 clones, about 93% seen once. The sequenced sample was naive CD8+ T cells from PBMCs. All receptors come from a young man in good health. Some clones in this sample may be carry-over from other donors' samples.

This sequence joins TRBV7-2 and TRBJ2-1, with TRBD2 identical over 12 bases. CDR1 and CDR2 (germline): SGHTA, FQGNSA. The CDR3 consists of 17 residues. V trimming: 5 bases; J trimming: 7 bases; junction bases outside the gene matches: 12. The CDR3 loop reads CASSDGLAGYLGNEQFF. Written as DNA, the CDR3 is TGTGCCAGCAGCGACGGACTAGCGGGATATCTCGGGAATGAGCAGTTCTTC.

V and J are TRBV9 and TRBJ2-5; 7 nucleotides line up with TRBD1. With V trimmed by 2 bases and J by 1 base, 5 bases remained unmatched. CDR1 SGDLS and CDR2 YYNGEE come from the germline V gene. The CDR3 sequence is 15 residues long. The CDR3 DNA reads TGTGCCAGCAGCGTTACAGGGGCGGGCCAAGAGACCCAGTACTTC. Protein product: CASSVTGAGQETQYF.

The genes are TRBV9 and TRBJ2-5, with D tentatively TRBD1 or TRBD2 (7 bases each). The V and J ends lost 3 bases and 4 bases respectively, with 13 bases between them. Per the germline V gene, CDR1 is SGDLS and CDR2 is YYNGEE. The CDR3 is 14 amino acids. CDR3 nucleotide sequence: TGTGCCAGCAGCGAAGACAGGGAGGGAGAGACCCAGTACTTC. Its translation is CASSEDREGETQYF.

This chain joins TRBV10-2 and TRBJ2-1; 13 bases match TRBD2. Germline V gene lookup returns CDR1 WSHSY and CDR2 SAAADI. The CDR3 contains 17 residues. Trimming cost V 2 bases and J 8 bases; bases outside gene matches: 9. The CDR3, as DNA: TGCGCCAGCAGTGAGAGCCGACTAGCGGGAGGTGGATATGAGCAGTTCTTC. It encodes CASSESRLAGGGYEQFF.

V gene TRBV7-8 combines with J gene TRBJ1-3; D ambiguous. Trimming removed 0 bases from V and 3 bases from J, with 9 bases in between. This CDR3 spans 15 amino acids. CDR1 and CDR2 from the germline V gene are SGHVS and FQNEAQ. In nucleotides, the CDR3 is TGTGCCAGCAGCTTAGCTAGGGTTCGTGGAAACACCATATATTTT. Translated: CASSLARVRGNTIYF.

This chain uses TRBV15 with TRBJ2-7, with D maybe TRBD1 (5 bases). CDR1 is LNHNV and CDR2 is YYDKDF in the germline V gene (reference sequence). This CDR3 spans 16 amino acids. The V and J ends lost 0 bases and 5 bases respectively, with 17 bases between them. CDR3 protein: CATSRDDGYRRDEQYF. CDR3 bases: TGTGCCACCAGCAGAGATGACGGGTACAGGAGAGACGAGCAGTACTTC.

The J gene is TRBJ2-7, the V gene TRBV5-5; 8 positions match TRBD2. This CDR3 is built from 15 residues. Trimming removed 4 bases from V and 1 base from J; junction bases left unmatched: 7. Looked up from germline, CDR1 is SGHKS and CDR2 is YYEKEE (reference sequence). The chain's CDR3 is CASSPSRGRSYEQYF. The CDR3 bases are TGTGCCAGCAGCCCTTCTCGCGGGAGGTCCTACGAGCAGTACTTC.

CDR3 residues: CASSLFSGASYEQYF. CDR3 DNA: TGTGCCAGCAGTTTATTTAGCGGAGCTTCCTACGAGCAGTACTTC. The chain carries TRBV27 and TRBJ2-7; D is perhaps TRBD2 (6 bases). V was trimmed by 1 base and J by 1 base, leaving 11 bases between them. CDR3 length equals 15 residues. Germline CDR1 MNHEY, CDR2 SMNVEV (reference sequence).

This clone was counted only a few times. The CDR3 protein is CASSSRLGGHSYNEQFF. As DNA, the CDR3 is TGTGCCAGCAGTTCCCGTTTAGGCGGACACTCCTACAATGAGCAGTTCTTC. The genes are TRBV9 and TRBJ2-1, with TRBD1 as a possible D gene (5 bases). CDR3 size: 17 residues. V dropped 5 bases and J dropped 0 bases, with 18 bases sitting between them. In germline, CDR1 is SGDLS, CDR2 YYNGEE. Using reference TRBV9 and TRBJ2-1 for the parts outside the CDR3, the full variable domain is DSGVTQTPKHLITATGQRVTLRCSPRSGDLSVYWYQQSLDQGLQFLIQYYNGEERAKGNILERFSAQQFPDLHSELNLSSLELGDSALYFCASSSRLGGHSYNEQFFGPGTRLTVL.

The chain joins TRBV27 to TRBJ2-1; TRBD2 aligns across 8 bases. This CDR3 region has 16 residues. J lost 9 bases, V lost 4 bases, and 14 bases had no gene match. Germline values: CDR1 MNHEY, CDR2 SMNVEV (reference sequence). CDR3 sequence (DNA): TGTGCCAGCAGTTCCCTCCTAGCGGGCCGCCTTGGTGAGCAGTTCTTC. Protein product: CASSSLLAGRLGEQFF.

V usage is TRBV28 and J usage is TRBJ1-3, with 8 bases aligning to TRBD1. V trimming: 3 bases; J trimming: 2 bases; junction bases outside the gene matches: 9. The length of the CDR3 is 17 residues. CDR1 and CDR2 (germline): MDHEN, SYDVKM. CDR3 sequence reads: CASSLPHQGAAGNTIYF. DNA for the CDR3: TGTGCCAGCAGTTTGCCTCACCAGGGGGCTGCTGGAAACACCATATATTTT.

Remarks on this clone: Other DNA sequences in the sample encode the same CDR3. J is TRBJ2-7 and V is TRBV4-3; tentatively, D is TRBD1 (6 bases). Per germline, CDR1 LGHNA and CDR2 YSLEER. This CDR3 region has 15 residues. The V and J ends lost 0 bases and 4 bases respectively, with 13 bases between them. CDR3 sequence (DNA): TGCGCCAGCAGCCAAGAAACCGGGACACAATACGAGCAGTACTTC. This encodes CASSQETGTQYEQYF.

V and J are TRBV6-6 and TRBJ2-1, with a tentative D call TRBD2 (6 bases). The germline V and J ends were trimmed by 0 bases and 7 bases, with 10 bases remaining between them. CDR1 MNHNY and CDR2 SVGAGI come from the germline V gene (reference sequence). CDR3 size: 14 residues. The CDR3 DNA is TGTGCCAGCAGTTACTCTTTTGGGGGGAATGAGCAGTTCTTC. This translates into CASSYSFGGNEQFF.

This chain uses TRBV4-2 with TRBJ1-2, with D perhaps matching TRBD1 (6 bases). Germline loops: CDR1 LGHNA, CDR2 YNFKEQ. The CDR3 covers 14 residues. V lost 3 bases to trimming and J lost 4 bases, with 12 bases between them. CDR3 coding DNA: TGTGCCAGCAGCCAGCCTACAGGGTTCTATGGCTACACCTTC. Encoded protein: CASSQPTGFYGYTF.

The rearrangement links TRBV4-3 to TRBJ2-7; no reliable D call. Germline V CDR1 and CDR2: LGHNA, YSLEER. This CDR3 region has 14 residues. V shed 0 bases and J shed 3 bases, with 9 bases lying between them. In nucleotides, the CDR3 is TGCGCCAGCAGCCAAGAGGTTGTGGGCTACGAGCAGTACTTC. Translating gives CASSQEVVGYEQYF.

This clone was counted a few times. The chain links TRBV6-1 to TRBJ1-2; TRBD1 is a possible D gene (6 bases). Trimming shortened V by 6 bases and J by 5 bases, and 13 bases separated the two germline ends. Germline V gives CDR1 MNHNS, CDR2 SASEGT. The CDR3 sequence is 13 residues long. The CDR3 loop is CASRIDRSYGYTF. The CDR3, as DNA: TGTGCCAGCAGAATCGACAGGTCGTATGGCTACACCTTC.

As for this clone: The same CDR3 arises from other DNA sequences in this sample as well. The CDR3 nucleotides are TGTGCCAGCAGTTACGGACTAGCTTCCTACAATGAGCAGTTCTTC. Translating it yields CASSYGLASYNEQFF. The chain is built from TRBV6-5 and TRBJ2-1, with 8 bases matching TRBD2. V lost 2 bases, J lost 1 base, and 1 base stayed unmatched. The CDR3 sequence is 15 residues long. Germline CDR1 is MNHEY and CDR2 is SVGAGI.

Note on this clone: This same CDR3 is encoded by further DNA sequences in the sample. The J gene is TRBJ1-5, the V gene TRBV9; 8 bases are shared with TRBD1. Germline loops: CDR1 SGDLS, CDR2 YYNGEE. The V gene end was trimmed by 0 bases and the J gene end by 4 bases; junction bases not matched to a gene: 3. The CDR3 length is 15 residues. The CDR3 DNA sequence: TGTGCCAGCAGCGTAGGGCAGGGGGCAAATCAGCCCCAGCATTTT. This sequence encodes CASSVGQGANQPQHF.

This chain uses TRBV7-9 with TRBJ2-7, with D hard to call. The V gene's germline CDR1 is SEHNR and CDR2 FQNEAQ (reference sequence). The V end lost 6 bases, the J end lost 4 bases, and 10 bases lay between the germline ends. This CDR3 is built from 12 residues. The CDR3 here is CASRVGIYEQYF. Written as DNA, the CDR3 is TGTGCCAGCAGAGTAGGCATTTACGAGCAGTACTTC.

The V call is TRBV5-1, the J call TRBJ2-7; unclear D gene. Germline V gene sequence: CDR1 SGHRS, CDR2 YFSETQ. Trimming took 5 bases from V and 1 from J, leaving 10 bases between them. This CDR3 region has 13 residues. The CDR3 loop reads CASRKGLSYEQYF. The CDR3 nucleotides are TGCGCCAGCAGAAAGGGCCTTTCCTACGAGCAGTACTTC.

The chain couples TRBV27 to TRBJ2-2; TRBD1 aligns across 8 bases. CDR1 MNHEY and CDR2 SMNVEV come from the germline V gene (reference sequence). Trimming at V came to 4 bases and at J to 6 bases, leaving 7 bases not matched to a gene. The CDR3 loop spans 15 amino acids. The CDR3 protein is CASSWGDRLAGELFF. The CDR3 coding sequence is TGTGCCAGCAGTTGGGGGGACAGGTTGGCCGGGGAGCTGTTTTTT.

The rearrangement uses TRBV7-9 and TRBJ1-1, with unresolved D. Trimming removed 3 bases from V and 2 bases from J, with 4 bases in between. This CDR3 has 12 amino acids. Germline assignment: CDR1 SEHNR and CDR2 FQNEAQ (reference sequence). CDR3 region: CASSFFNTEAFF. CDR3 bases: TGTGCCAGCAGCTTTTTTAACACTGAAGCTTTCTTT.

Written as DNA, the CDR3 is TGTGCCAGCAGCGGAACTTTACCGATCACCGGGGAGCTGTTTTTT. Protein product: CASSGTLPITGELFF. The rearrangement uses TRBV25-1 and TRBJ2-2, with D unresolved. Deletions cut 6 bases from V and 4 bases from J, with 15 bases between. CDR1 is MGHDK, CDR2 SYGVNS, per germline. The CDR3 contains 15 residues.

V is TRBV7-9 and J is TRBJ1-1; possible D gene TRBD1, 5 bases. V was trimmed by 5 bases and J by 4 bases, leaving 14 bases between them. The germline V gene has CDR1 SEHNR and CDR2 FQNEAQ (reference sequence). The CDR3 is made up of 14 amino acids. CDR3 in amino acids: CASSRSRDPTEAFF. The CDR3, as DNA: TGTGCCAGCAGCAGATCCCGGGACCCCACTGAAGCTTTCTTT.

About this clone: The sample contains more than one DNA sequence encoding this CDR3. The chain links TRBV7-9 to TRBJ2-5; D is unresolved. The ends were cut back, 1 base at V and 5 bases at J, with 8 bases in the middle. This CDR3 is 13 amino acids long. In germline, CDR1 is SEHNR, CDR2 FQNEAQ (reference sequence). The CDR3 reads CASSLGVRETQYF. Written as DNA, the CDR3 is TGTGCCAGCAGCTTAGGGGTAAGGGAGACCCAGTACTTC.

This clone was counted a few times. Additional DNA sequences in this sample encode the identical CDR3. The chain joins TRBV7-9 to TRBJ1-5; D gene uncertain. V was pared by 4 bases and J by 4 bases, with 5 bases between. CDR3 size: 12 residues. Germline loops: CDR1 SEHNR, CDR2 FQNEAQ (reference sequence). The CDR3 bases are TGTGCCAGCAGCTCGGCTAATCAGCCCCAGCATTTT. Its translation is CASSSANQPQHF.

This clone appeared a single time. The chain has TRBV15 and TRBJ1-3; D perhaps matches TRBD1 (6 bases). V was clipped by 4 bases and J by 1 base, with 11 bases between them. The CDR3 is 15 amino acids. The germline gives CDR1 LNHNV, CDR2 YYDKDF (reference sequence). The CDR3 DNA sequence: TGTGCCACCAGCATCACCAGGGGTTCTGGAAACACCATATATTTT. Protein: CATSITRGSGNTIYF. Full variable domain (missing parts from reference TRBV15 and TRBJ1-3): DAMVIQNPRYQVTQFGKPVTLSCSQTLNHNVMYWYQQKSSQAPKLLFHYYDKDFNNEADTPDNFQSRRPNTSFCFLDIRSPGLGDTAMYLCATSITRGSGNTIYFGEGSWLTVV.

The V call is TRBV4-1, the J call TRBJ1-1, with unresolved D. The CDR3 length is 14 residues. V was pared by 4 bases and J by 5 bases, with 14 bases between. The germline V gene encodes CDR1 MGHRA and CDR2 YSYEKL. The CDR3 loop is CASSPSNSNTEAFF. DNA for the CDR3: TGCGCCAGCAGCCCCTCTAATAGTAATACTGAAGCTTTCTTT.

This chain connects TRBV14 to TRBJ2-5; 8 bases line up with TRBD2. Germline CDR1 and CDR2: SGHDN and FVKESK. The V gene end was trimmed by 0 bases and the J gene end by 5 bases; junction bases not matched to a gene: 11. The CDR3 runs 17 residues. This chain's CDR3 is CASSQDVVGRARETQYF. CDR3 coding DNA: TGTGCCAGCAGCCAAGACGTCGTCGGGAGGGCCCGGGAGACCCAGTACTTC.

CDR3 DNA sequence: TGTGCCAGCAGCGAGGGCGAATTTAGCAATCAGCCCCAGCATTTT. Translating gives CASSEGEFSNQPQHF. The genes are TRBV7-9 and TRBJ1-5; no clear D. Trimming took 5 bases from V and 0 from J, leaving 11 bases between them. The CDR3 has 15 amino acids. Germline V gene lookup returns CDR1 SEHNR and CDR2 FQNEAQ (reference sequence).